This record covers a single TCR beta chain. The sample originates from a study of cytomegalovirus exposure and HLA in healthy donors. In the PCR, 60 Vbeta and 13 Jbeta primers were used. TCRdb's copy holds only in-frame clones and misses some; the assay was immunoSEQ multiplex PCR. The top ten hold roughly 7.8% of the sample, which has about 140,000 clones, 75% to 90% seen once. In germline, CDR1 is MNHNS, CDR2 SASEGT. V lost 7 bases and J 0 bases, leaving 14 bases between the germline ends. The CDR3 covers 15 residues. Material for sequencing was PBMCs. This clonotype was obtained from a woman aged 50 to 60 in good health and CMV-seropositive. The gene calls are TRBV6-1 and TRBJ2-3, with D tentatively TRBD2 (6 bases). CDR3 nucleotide sequence: TGTGCCAGCATTTCTAAAGGGAGGAGCACAGATACGCAGTATTTT. Translating it yields CASISKGRSTDTQYF.